Sequencing of this TCR beta chain was carried out in a study of siplizumab effects on memory and regulatory T cells. In a few donor pairs, unstimulated naive, memory, effector memory and TEMRA subsets were sequenced. Assayed TCR templates numbered 85,000 to 100,000 for each sample. The repertoire was sequenced with immunoSEQ multiplex PCR; TCRdb's copy has only in-frame clones and lacks some. The sample lists roughly 68,000 clones; just over 95% were seen once. About this clone: Antigen specificity is unknown.

Study-level points and caveats: The study did not confirm that proliferating Tregs from siplizumab cultures were suppressive. A major contribution to the alloresponse seemed to be made by naive T cells, which seemed more diverse than memory cells.

From germline, CDR1 is SGHDT and CDR2 YYEEEE. The V end lost 3 bases, the J end lost 0 bases, and 16 bases lay between the germline ends. This CDR3 is built from 16 residues. The rearrangement links TRBV5-6 to TRBJ2-7; maybe TRBD2 (6 bases). Sequencing was carried out using naive CD8+ T cells sorted from blood. The source is a human donor in good health. This CDR3 reads CASSSIKTSLSYEQYF. CDR3 nucleotide sequence: TGTGCCAGCAGCTCCATCAAAACTAGCCTCTCCTACGAGCAGTACTTC.